These 31 T cell receptor beta chains were all obtained from the same sample, sequenced in a study of CD8 T cells in ankylosing spondylitis. Notes on the study in general: What appeared characteristic of ankylosing spondylitis blood was a TCR beta motif of fewer than ten highly homologous variants.

TCRdb processed the 5' RACE reads anew with MiXCR; each CDR3 protein has one entry. This table holds about 500,000 distinct CDR3 sequences, less than 6% found once. Their antigens remain unidentified. The material sequenced was blood, either unsorted or a sorted T cell fraction (not recorded which). The receptors stem from a male donor with ankylosing spondylitis.

This clonotype came up many times. V is TRBV9 and J is TRBJ2-3, with D uncertain. Trimming removed 0 bases at V and 4 bases at J, with 6 bases between. The CDR3 has 13 residues. CDR1 is SGDLS, CDR2 YYNGEE, per germline. CDR3 sequence reads: CASSVGGADTQYF. The CDR3 nucleotides read TGTGCCAGCAGCGTAGGAGGCGCAGATACGCAGTATTTT.

Concerning this clonotype itself: This may stem from a read error, because a much larger clone lies one nucleotide away. The V and J genes are TRBV7-9 and TRBJ2-1, with 9 bases that match TRBD2. This CDR3 region has 17 residues. Looked up from germline, CDR1 is SEHNR and CDR2 is FQNEAQ (reference sequence). J lost 7 bases, V lost 5 bases, and 15 bases had no gene match. CDR3 nucleotide sequence: TGTGCCAGCAGCACCCGTTGGCGGGGGGGACTTCTAAATGAGCAGTTCTTC. It is translated as CASSTRWRGGLLNEQFF.

This chain connects TRBV2 to TRBJ1-1; 8 positions agree with TRBD1. The V segment lost 6 bases and the J segment 3 bases; nucleotides outside the gene matches: 6. From germline, CDR1 is SNHLY and CDR2 FYNNEI. This CDR3 is 14 amino acids long. The CDR3 DNA reads TGTGCCAGCAGGTTGGACAGGGTGCACACTGAAGCTTTCTTT. Its translation is CASRLDRVHTEAFF.

This clonotype was seen repeatedly, ten times or more. This chain joins TRBV12-5 and TRBJ2-1; tentative D call: TRBD1 (6 bases). The CDR3 consists of 13 residues. Trimming pared 1 base from V and 10 bases from J, leaving 11 bases between. From germline, CDR1 is LGHNT and CDR2 FRNRAP. The CDR3 sequence is CASGLATGTEQFF. DNA for the CDR3: TGTGCTAGTGGTTTGGCCACCGGGACAGAGCAGTTCTTC.

Many counts were recorded for this clonotype. The chain links TRBV5-6 to TRBJ1-1, with D perhaps matching TRBD1 (5 bases). The V gene lost 7 bases and the J gene lost 8 bases, with 15 bases spanning the gap. This CDR3 spans 12 amino acids. Looked up from germline, CDR1 is SGHDT and CDR2 is YYEEEE. The chain's CDR3 is CASGRGVSEAFF. The DNA of the CDR3 is TGTGCCAGCGGGAGGGGAGTATCGGAAGCTTTCTTT.

This clonotype has just a few counts. The rearrangement joins TRBV5-1 to TRBJ2-5; D unclear. Between the trimmed V and J ends, which lost 3 bases and 2 bases, there was a span of 5 bases. This CDR3 comprises 12 residues. CDR1 and CDR2 (germline): SGHRS, YFSETQ. Written as DNA, the CDR3 is TGCGCCAGCAGCTACGATCAAGAGACCCAGTACTTC. This translates into CASSYDQETQYF.

This clonotype was recorded many times. The chain has TRBV12-3 or TRBV12-4 and TRBJ2-7; D perhaps matches TRBD2 (6 bases). The length of the CDR3 is 15 residues. Between the trimmed V and J ends, which lost 6 bases and 3 bases, there was a span of 18 bases. The CDR3 loop is CASSPGVVNYYEQYF. CDR3 nucleotide sequence: TGTGCCAGCAGCCCGGGAGTGGTTAACTACTACGAGCAGTACTTC.

In its sample, this clonotype was seen many times. This chain links TRBV6-1 with TRBJ2-7; D is undetermined. Germline-derived CDR1 and CDR2 are MNHNS and SASEGT. The CDR3 extends over 13 amino acids. The ends were cut back, 2 bases at V and 6 bases at J, with 11 bases in the middle. The CDR3 reads CASSEMGGLEQYF. Written as DNA, the CDR3 is TGTGCCAGCAGTGAAATGGGCGGTCTCGAGCAGTACTTC.

This clonotype was counted between two and nine times. V is TRBV6-1 and J is TRBJ2-6; D remains unclear. Looked up from germline, CDR1 is MNHNS and CDR2 is SASEGT. The CDR3 has 16 amino acids. Trimming took 5 bases from V and 0 from J, leaving 11 bases between them. The CDR3 nucleotides read TGTGCCAGCAGTACCCGTCCCTACTCTGGGGCCAACGTCCTGACTTTC. Translated: CASSTRPYSGANVLTF.

This clonotype was counted ten times or more. The V call is TRBV12-5, the J call TRBJ2-1; D is uncertain. V shed 3 bases and J shed 4 bases, with 13 bases lying between them. The CDR3 spans 15 residues. CDR1 is LGHNT, CDR2 FRNRAP, per germline. The CDR3 DNA reads TGTGCTAGTGGTTTTTCTCAGGAGATATACAATGAGCAGTTCTTC. Residues: CASGFSQEIYNEQFF.

The CDR3 region is CASIPGQVYTGELFF. The CDR3 bases are TGTGCCAGCATCCCGGGACAGGTTTACACCGGGGAGCTGTTTTTT. The V gene is TRBV28, the J gene TRBJ2-2, with TRBD1 matching 8 bases. V shed 7 bases and J 3 bases; nucleotides not matched to a gene: 7. From germline, CDR1 is MDHEN and CDR2 SYDVKM. The CDR3 contains 15 residues.

This clonotype occurred a few times. The chain recombines TRBV4-3 with TRBJ2-1; 10 bases align to TRBD2. Per germline, CDR1 LGHNA and CDR2 YSLEER. This CDR3 is 16 amino acids long. With V trimmed by 3 bases and J by 4 bases, 6 bases remained unmatched. Here the CDR3 DNA reads TGCGCCAGCAGCCAGGCCCCGGGACTAGCGTACAATGAGCAGTTCTTC. Translated, it gives CASSQAPGLAYNEQFF.

The chain uses TRBV4-1 and TRBJ1-2; D is undetermined. V lost 0 bases to trimming and J lost 4 bases, with 9 bases between them. The germline gives CDR1 MGHRA, CDR2 YSYEKL. This CDR3 has 14 residues. The CDR3 region is CASSQDQAVYGYTF. The CDR3 nucleotides read TGCGCCAGCAGCCAAGATCAGGCGGTCTATGGCTACACCTTC.

This clonotype has a count of ten or more. V gene TRBV5-1 combines with J gene TRBJ1-1; D gene unclear. The germline V gene encodes CDR1 SGHRS and CDR2 YFSETQ. The V end lost 0 bases, the J end lost 1 base, and 10 bases lay between the germline ends. The CDR3 contains 15 residues. CDR3 region: CASSLAWTENTEAFF. The CDR3 nucleotides are TGCGCCAGCAGCTTGGCGTGGACGGAGAACACTGAAGCTTTCTTT. The entire variable domain, with the rest obtained from reference TRBV5-1 and TRBJ1-1, is as follows: KAGVTQTPRYLIKTRGQQVTLSCSPISGHRSVSWYQQTPGQGLQFLFEYFSETQRNKGNFPGRFSGRQFSNSRSEMNVSTLELGDSALYLCASSLAWTENTEAFFGQGTRLTVV.

The sample holds a few counts of this clonotype. The chain has TRBV15 and TRBJ2-6; weak D call: TRBD2 (6 bases). The V and J ends lost 7 bases and 0 bases respectively, with 16 bases between them. The CDR3 spans 17 residues. Germline assignment: CDR1 LNHNV and CDR2 YYDKDF (reference sequence). Written as DNA, the CDR3 is TGTGCCACCAATCCACCGGGACTCCCCTCTGGGGCCAACGTCCTGACTTTC. This gives the protein CATNPPGLPSGANVLTF. Combining the CDR3 with reference TRBV15 and TRBJ2-6 gives the whole variable domain DAMVIQNPRYQVTQFGKPVTLSCSQTLNHNVMYWYQQKSSQAPKLLFHYYDKDFNNEADTPDNFQSRRPNTSFCFLDIRSPGLGDTAMYLCATNPPGLPSGANVLTFGAGSRLTVL.

The sample holds many counts of this clonotype. The chain employs TRBV10-3 and TRBJ1-3, with D possibly matching TRBD1 (6 bases). The germline V and J ends were trimmed by 3 bases and 4 bases, with 13 bases remaining between them. The CDR3 is 15 amino acids. Germline V gives CDR1 ENHRY, CDR2 SYGVKD. CDR3 sequence reads: CAISEYRVMGNTIYF. CDR3 DNA: TGTGCCATCAGTGAATACAGGGTGATGGGAAACACCATATATTTT.

The table lists this clonotype with many counts. The V gene is TRBV9, the J gene TRBJ1-5; D is undetermined. There are 13 residues in the CDR3. Trimming stripped 5 bases from V and 3 bases from J, with 9 bases between. CDR1 is SGDLS, CDR2 YYNGEE, per germline. The CDR3 spells CASSRHNNQPQHF. The DNA of the CDR3 is TGTGCCAGCAGTCGACACAACAATCAGCCCCAGCATTTT.

This clonotype occurred many times. The CDR3 DNA is TGTGCCAGCAGCTCGCGGGGTCTAAAAGATACGCAGTATTTT. Translated, it gives CASSSRGLKDTQYF. The V gene is TRBV7-9, the J gene TRBJ2-3, with a tentative D call TRBD2 (6 bases). V was pared by 4 bases and J by 5 bases, with 13 bases between. The CDR3 has 14 amino acids. Germline CDR1 reads SEHNR; CDR2 reads FQNEAQ (reference sequence).

A remark on this clonotype: This may come from a read error, since a much larger clone is one base off. V is TRBV12-3 or TRBV12-4 and J is TRBJ1-2, with D possibly being TRBD1 (5 bases). Trimming took 6 bases from V and 2 from J, leaving 13 bases between them. CDR3 length: 14 residues. CDR3 residues: CASRRQLRNYGYTF. The CDR3 DNA is TGTGCCAGCAGACGACAGTTACGAAACTATGGCTACACCTTC.

Comments on this clonotype: A read error may explain this, as a much larger clone is one base away. The gene calls are TRBV6-5 and TRBJ1-1; D unresolved. This CDR3 region has 14 residues. CDR1 MNHEY and CDR2 SVGAGI come from the germline V gene. CDR3 sequence reads: CASSYSNGGTEASF. The CDR3 DNA sequence: TGTGCCAGCAGTTACTCAAACGGAGGCACTGAAGCTTCCTTT.

The chain has TRBV11-2 and TRBJ2-1, with a weak D call TRBD2 (6 bases). The CDR3 has 15 residues. Germline values: CDR1 SGHAT, CDR2 FQNNGV. With 5 bases removed from V and 4 bases from J, the gap between germline ends came to 15 bases. The CDR3 DNA is TGTGCCAGCAGCGTCGGACGGGGACTTTACAATGAGCAGTTCTTC. Translated, it gives CASSVGRGLYNEQFF.

The sample holds many counts of this clonotype. J is TRBJ2-5 and V is TRBV6-2 or TRBV6-3, with D unclear. Trimming stripped 5 bases from V and 0 bases from J, with 10 bases between. This CDR3 has 14 residues. Germline lookup yields CDR1 MNHEY and CDR2 SVGEGT. The CDR3: CASSLTTYQETQYF. CDR3 bases: TGTGCCAGCAGTCTGACAACGTACCAAGAGACCCAGTACTTC.

This clonotype has a count of ten or more. This chain links TRBV7-9 with TRBJ2-7; 7 positions agree with TRBD2. The V and J ends lost 5 bases and 3 bases, in that order; junction bases with no gene match: 10. This CDR3 has 15 residues. Germline V lookup: CDR1 SEHNR, CDR2 FQNEAQ (reference sequence). The CDR3 here is CASSNKSGGYYEQYF. In DNA form, the CDR3 reads TGTGCCAGCAGCAACAAGTCGGGAGGCTACTACGAGCAGTACTTC.

This clonotype was found many times. The rearrangement uses TRBV5-1 and TRBJ2-7; TRBD1 is a possible D gene (5 bases). Trimming removed 2 bases at V and 6 bases at J, with 15 bases between. The CDR3 totals 14 residues. Germline V lookup: CDR1 SGHRS, CDR2 YFSETQ. DNA of the CDR3: TGCGCCAGCAGCTTCCAGGGCGCTAGTGGCGAGCAGTACTTC. This codes for CASSFQGASGEQYF.

This clonotype was seen repeatedly, ten times or more. This chain joins TRBV6-5 and TRBJ1-2, with no clear D. This CDR3 has 13 amino acids. V gave up 2 bases and J gave up 4 bases, with 8 bases separating them. Germline lookup yields CDR1 MNHEY and CDR2 SVGAGI. For the CDR3, the DNA is TGTGCCAGCAGTTACGGCAGCCTCTATGGCTACACCTTC. Translation: CASSYGSLYGYTF.

This clonotype occurred many times. The chain couples TRBV4-2 to TRBJ2-4; TRBD1 or TRBD2 may be the D gene (6 bases each). Trimming stripped 4 bases from V and 0 bases from J, with 25 bases between. This CDR3 is 20 amino acids long. The germline V gene has CDR1 LGHNA and CDR2 YNFKEQ. As DNA, the CDR3 is TGTGCCAGCAGCCTTAGCATTCTGATGGGGGGCCGAACAGCCAAAAACATTCAGTACTTC. Translating it yields CASSLSILMGGRTAKNIQYF.

This clonotype was detected ten times or more. J is TRBJ2-2 and V is TRBV20-1; 10 bases map to TRBD2. CDR1 DFQATT and CDR2 SNEGSKA come from the germline V gene (reference sequence). CDR3 length: 14 amino acids. Losses at the gene ends were 1 base for V and 8 bases for J; bases not matched to a gene: 4. The CDR3 sequence is CSARGLAGEGELFF. The CDR3 nucleotides read TGCAGTGCTAGAGGGCTAGCGGGGGAAGGGGAGCTGTTTTTT.

A few counts support this clonotype. The J gene is TRBJ2-7, the V gene TRBV5-1; D is undetermined. The ends were cut back, 0 bases at V and 7 bases at J, with 11 bases in the middle. Looked up from germline, CDR1 is SGHRS and CDR2 is YFSETQ. The CDR3 is 13 amino acids. The CDR3 DNA reads as TGCGCCAGCAGCTTGGTAGAGGCCGGGGAGCAGTACTTC. Translating gives CASSLVEAGEQYF.

The chain couples TRBV20-1 to TRBJ2-1; 13 nucleotides match TRBD2. Germline V gene sequence: CDR1 DFQATT, CDR2 SNEGSKA (reference sequence). This CDR3 region has 14 residues. J was trimmed by 10 bases and V by 5 bases; bases with no gene match: 8. The chain's CDR3 is CSAHILLAGGEQFF. The CDR3 DNA is TGCAGTGCTCATATTTTACTAGCGGGGGGGGAGCAGTTCTTC.

This clonotype was counted many times. V gene TRBV7-2 combines with J gene TRBJ2-4, with a tentative D call TRBD2 (5 bases). With 1 base removed from V and 4 bases from J, the gap between germline ends came to 8 bases. Germline values: CDR1 SGHTA, CDR2 FQGNSA. This CDR3 is built from 14 residues. Written as DNA, the CDR3 is TGTGCCAGCAGCTTAGGAGGGAATAAAAACATTCAGTACTTC. Its protein product is CASSLGGNKNIQYF.

This clonotype was seen repeatedly, ten times or more. The chain has TRBV5-1 and TRBJ2-3; 10 nucleotides agree with TRBD2. This CDR3 is built from 16 residues. Trimming cost V 4 bases and J 3 bases; bases outside gene matches: 8. CDR1 is SGHRS, CDR2 YFSETQ, per germline. CDR3: CASSPRTSGRTDTQYF. The CDR3 DNA is TGCGCCAGCAGCCCTCGGACTAGCGGTAGAACAGATACGCAGTATTTT.